Listed here are 5 T cell receptor beta chains from one sample, sequenced in a study of radiotherapy plus CTLA-4 blockade in lung cancer. Generated by immunoSEQ multiplex PCR, the TCRdb table keeps only in-frame clones and is missing some. The sample lists 100,000 to 150,000 clones, approximately 90% occurring once. The specimen comprised peripheral blood, sampled from a patient treated with radiotherapy plus ipilimumab. The source of these receptors is a human donor with non-small cell lung cancer that progressed on radiotherapy plus ipilimumab.

The CDR3 reads CASSLSPGNTEAFF. CDR3 in DNA: TGCGCCAGCAGCTTATCCCCTGGAAACACTGAAGCTTTCTTT. The chain recombines TRBV5-1 with TRBJ1-1; no definite D call. V was trimmed by 2 bases and J by 2 bases, leaving 10 bases between them. The germline CDR1 and CDR2 sequences are SGHRS and YFSETQ. The CDR3 is 14 residues long.

The rearrangement uses TRBV30 and TRBJ1-5; 9 bases are shared with TRBD1. The germline V gene has CDR1 GTSNPN and CDR2 SVGIG (reference sequence). The CDR3 is 19 residues long. J was trimmed by 0 bases and V by 2 bases; bases with no gene match: 14. This CDR3 reads CAWSPGTGTYRYSNQPQHF. The CDR3 nucleotides are TGTGCCTGGAGTCCCGGGACAGGGACCTATCGTTATAGCAATCAGCCCCAGCATTTT. The full variable domain, rest sourced from reference TRBV30 and TRBJ1-5, is SQTIHQWPATLVQPVGSPLSLECTVEGTSNPNLYWYRQAAGRGLQLLFYSVGIGQISSEVPQNLSASRPQDRQFILSSKKLLLSDSGFYLCAWSPGTGTYRYSNQPQHFGDGTRLSIL.

The genes are TRBV11-2 and TRBJ2-7, with D possibly matching TRBD2 (5 bases). V was cut by 7 bases and J by 2 bases, with 12 bases left in between. The germline V gene encodes CDR1 SGHAT and CDR2 FQNNGV. This CDR3 comprises 13 residues. The CDR3 is CASTPPSPYEQYF. CDR3 DNA sequence: TGTGCCAGCACACCCCCTAGCCCCTACGAGCAGTACTTC. Together with reference TRBV11-2 and TRBJ2-7, the CDR3 gives the full variable domain: EAGVAQSPRYKIIEKRQSVAFWCNPISGHATLYWYQQILGQGPKLLIQFQNNGVVDDSQLPKDRFSAERLKGVDSTLKIQPAKLEDSAVYLCASTPPSPYEQYFGPGTRLTVT.

V usage is TRBV15 and J usage is TRBJ1-2; D remains ambiguous. The CDR3 extends over 14 amino acids. CDR1 and CDR2 (germline): LNHNV, YYDKDF (reference sequence). V gave up 0 bases and J gave up 3 bases, with 8 bases separating them. The CDR3 reads CATSRDLPDYGYTF. The CDR3 DNA is TGTGCCACCAGCAGAGATCTACCAGACTATGGCTACACCTTC.

This clone was seen once. J is TRBJ2-2 and V is TRBV10-2, with D possibly matching TRBD2 (6 bases). Trimming took off 5 bases at V and 1 base at J, with 14 bases between the two ends. The germline V gene has CDR1 WSHSY and CDR2 SAAADI. The CDR3 is 16 residues long. This CDR3 reads CASSPVAAMNTGELFF. The CDR3 nucleotides are TGCGCCAGCAGTCCTGTAGCGGCAATGAACACCGGGGAGCTGTTTTTT.